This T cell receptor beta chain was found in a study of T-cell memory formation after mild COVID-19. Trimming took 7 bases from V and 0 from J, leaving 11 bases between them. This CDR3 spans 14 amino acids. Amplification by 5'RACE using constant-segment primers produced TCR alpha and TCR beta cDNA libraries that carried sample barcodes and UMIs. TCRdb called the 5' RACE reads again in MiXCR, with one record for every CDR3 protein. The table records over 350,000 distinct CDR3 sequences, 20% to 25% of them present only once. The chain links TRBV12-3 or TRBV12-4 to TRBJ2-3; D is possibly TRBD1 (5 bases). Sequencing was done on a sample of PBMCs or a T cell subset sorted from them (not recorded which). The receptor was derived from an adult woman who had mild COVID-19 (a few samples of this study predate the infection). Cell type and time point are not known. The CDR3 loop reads CASKFRGSTDTQYF. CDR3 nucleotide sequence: TGTGCCAGCAAGTTTAGGGGTAGCACAGATACGCAGTATTTT.